This TCR beta chain stems from a study of a mutant IDH1 vaccine in newly diagnosed glioma. As for the study in general: Each patient was administered eight vaccinations, scheduled in weeks 1, 3, 5, 7, 11, 15, 19 and 23.

Profiled with immunoSEQ multiplex PCR; TCRdb holds only in-frame clones, not every one. The profile shows about 130,000 clones, about 82% of them singletons. Germline V gene sequence: CDR1 MNHEY, CDR2 SVGAGI. V gave up 8 bases and J gave up 4 bases, with 15 bases separating them. The length of the CDR3 is 13 residues. General study findings and limits: The vaccine induced immune responses, and these occurred in roughly 93% of patients.

A remark on this clone: No antigen is known for it.

Time point defined: week 11, during vaccination. Every vaccination contained 300 ug of the mutant IDH1 20-mer peptide and was paired with topical imiquimod. The rearrangement links TRBV6-5 to TRBJ2-7, with D perhaps matching TRBD2 (6 bases). The material sequenced was PBMCs, taken from a glioma patient whose treatment included an IDH1 peptide vaccine. The source is a man aged 35-49 years with glioma. In DNA form, the CDR3 reads TGTGCCAGCTCCGATGGGGGGTTTTACGAGCAGTACTTC. It codes for CASSDGGFYEQYF.